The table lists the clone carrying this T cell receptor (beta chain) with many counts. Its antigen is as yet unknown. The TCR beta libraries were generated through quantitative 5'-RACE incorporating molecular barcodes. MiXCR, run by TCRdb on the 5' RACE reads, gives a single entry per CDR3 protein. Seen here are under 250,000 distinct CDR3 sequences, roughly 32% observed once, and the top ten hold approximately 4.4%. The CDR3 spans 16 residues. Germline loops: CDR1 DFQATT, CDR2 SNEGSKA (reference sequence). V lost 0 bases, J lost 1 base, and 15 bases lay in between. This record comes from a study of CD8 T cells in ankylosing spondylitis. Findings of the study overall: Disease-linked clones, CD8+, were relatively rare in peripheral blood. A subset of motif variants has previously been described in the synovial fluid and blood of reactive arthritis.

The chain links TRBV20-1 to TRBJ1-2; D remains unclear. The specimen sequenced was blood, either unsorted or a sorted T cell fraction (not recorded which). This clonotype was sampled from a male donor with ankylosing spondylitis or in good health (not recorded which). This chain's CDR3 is CSARDQGAKNNYGYTF. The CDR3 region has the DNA TGCAGTGCTAGAGATCAAGGAGCGAAAAATAACTATGGCTACACCTTC.